This TCR beta chain was documented in a study of cytomegalovirus exposure and HLA in healthy donors. Study outcomes and limitations: Presence/absence analyses took donor sequencing depth as roughly uniform.

Note on this clone: Its target is not known.

Germline CDR1 LGHNA, CDR2 YSLEER. The CDR3 extends over 17 amino acids. The PCR made use of 60 Vbeta and 13 Jbeta primers. Here immunoSEQ multiplex PCR was the method, and the copy in TCRdb shows in-frame clones only, minus some. Its clone listing holds 130,000 to 150,000 clones. The V call is TRBV4-3, the J call TRBJ2-5, with 8 bases that match TRBD1. The DNA end lines up better with TRBJ2-7; the J call may be wrong. Sequencing was done on a sample of PBMCs. The clonotype originates from a man aged 40-55 years in good health and CMV-seronegative. The CDR3 sequence: CASSQDFGRQGAHEQYF. DNA for the CDR3: TGCGCCAGCAGCCAAGATTTTGGACGTCAGGGGGCCCACGAGCAGTACTTC.